This entry lists 15 T cell receptor beta chains sequenced from one sample in a study of T cell responses to AZD1222 COVID-19 vaccine. Produced via immunoSEQ multiplex PCR; TCRdb's table is partial and in-frame only. The sample lists some 130,000 clones, about 90% occurring once. The sequences come from peripheral blood, collected 28 days after the second AZD1222 dose. The receptors shown here come from an adult who received the AZD1222 COVID-19 vaccine.

J is TRBJ2-7 and V is TRBV7-8; 12 nucleotides line up with TRBD1. In germline, CDR1 is SGHVS, CDR2 FQNEAQ. V shed 5 bases, J shed 7 bases, and the junction held 12 bases outside the gene matches. This CDR3 comprises 16 residues. CDR3 sequence: CASSPTSGTGGSEQYF. As DNA, the CDR3 is TGTGCCAGCAGCCCCACTTCGGGGACAGGGGGCTCAGAGCAGTACTTC.

The genes are TRBV25-1 and TRBJ2-7; unclear D gene. Between the trimmed V and J ends, which lost 6 bases and 3 bases, there was a span of 9 bases. Germline V gene lookup returns CDR1 MGHDK and CDR2 SYGVNS. The CDR3 runs 12 residues. The chain's CDR3 is CASRNPSYEQYF. Written as DNA, the CDR3 is TGTGCCAGCAGGAACCCCAGCTACGAGCAGTACTTC.

The chain carries TRBV7-2 and TRBJ2-2; no definite D call. There are 13 residues in the CDR3. Germline-derived CDR1 and CDR2 are SGHTA and FQGNSA. Trimming stripped 1 base from V and 6 bases from J, with 6 bases between. The CDR3 region has the DNA TGTGCCAGCAGCTTAGTCGGACCCGGGGAGCTGTTTTTT. Its translation: CASSLVGPGELFF.

The V and J genes are TRBV29-1 and TRBJ1-2; 7 bases fit TRBD1. J gave up 10 bases and V 7 bases, and 9 bases lay outside the gene matches. From germline, CDR1 is SQVTM and CDR2 ANQGSEA. The CDR3 runs 11 residues. As DNA, the CDR3 is TGCAGCGCCATGGCGGGACAGTACTACACCTTC. This codes for CSAMAGQYYTF.

The chain uses TRBV27 and TRBJ1-1; possible D gene TRBD1, 6 bases. Trimming took off 5 bases at V and 6 bases at J, with 22 bases between the two ends. The CDR3 extends over 16 amino acids. Germline V gene lookup returns CDR1 MNHEY and CDR2 SMNVEV (reference sequence). Here the CDR3 DNA reads TGTGCCAGCAGTCTCTTTTCACAGGGTTTAGCCGCTGAAGCTTTCTTT. Translating it yields CASSLFSQGLAAEAFF.

In this sample, this clone turned up once. The rearrangement links TRBV5-1 to TRBJ1-2; the match to TRBD1 covers 7 bases. Losses at the gene ends were 4 bases for V and 7 bases for J; bases not matched to a gene: 7. Germline lookup yields CDR1 SGHRS and CDR2 YFSETQ. The CDR3 has 13 residues. Here the CDR3 reads CASSRQGRAGYTF. CDR3 in DNA: TGCGCCAGCAGCCGACAGGGACGTGCTGGCTACACCTTC.

The rearrangement joins TRBV11-1 to TRBJ1-3; D uncertain. The length of the CDR3 is 13 residues. Germline CDR1 reads SGHAT; CDR2 reads FQDESV (reference sequence). The V end lost 0 bases, the J end lost 10 bases, and 10 bases lay between the germline ends. Written as DNA, the CDR3 is TGTGCCAGCAGCTTAGCGGAGAGAAGGACCATATATTTT. This translates into CASSLAERRTIYF.

The chain has TRBV6-5 and TRBJ1-2; D is ambiguous. CDR3 length: 13 residues. The V gene lost 6 bases and the J gene lost 8 bases, with 16 bases spanning the gap. Germline CDR1 MNHEY, CDR2 SVGAGI. CDR3 nucleotide sequence: TGTGCCAGCAGCAACATTAAGGGCGGCGGCTACACCTTC. This encodes CASSNIKGGGYTF.

This clone was counted only a few times. This sequence joins TRBV5-1 and TRBJ1-3; D ambiguous. The CDR3 sequence is 17 residues long. The V gene lost 1 base and the J gene lost 3 bases, with 17 bases spanning the gap. Germline-derived CDR1 and CDR2 are SGHRS and YFSETQ. The DNA for the CDR3 is TGCGCCAGCAGCTTGTTTGGGATAATGGTCGTTGGAAACACCATATATTTT. Translated, it gives CASSLFGIMVVGNTIYF.

The CDR3 loop reads CASSPNPTGAISPLHF. The CDR3 DNA reads as TGTGCCAGCTCACCGAATCCTACGGGGGCAATTTCACCCCTCCACTTT. This chain links TRBV18 with TRBJ1-6, with D possibly matching TRBD1 (6 bases). The germline gives CDR1 KGHSH, CDR2 LQKENI. V lost 3 bases and J 9 bases, leaving 18 bases between the germline ends. This CDR3 has 16 amino acids.

The gene calls are TRBV9 and TRBJ1-2; D might be TRBD1 (6 bases). V lost 0 bases, J lost 5 bases, and 11 bases lay in between. The CDR3 runs to 14 residues. CDR1 is SGDLS and CDR2 is YYNGEE in the germline V gene. The chain's CDR3 is CASSVEQGSYGYTF. CDR3 sequence (DNA): TGTGCCAGCAGCGTAGAGCAGGGGTCGTATGGCTACACCTTC.

The J gene is TRBJ1-5, the V gene TRBV15; D ambiguous. The germline gives CDR1 LNHNV, CDR2 YYDKDF (reference sequence). V lost 0 bases and J 9 bases, leaving 18 bases between the germline ends. This CDR3 spans 16 amino acids. The DNA for the CDR3 is TGTGCCACCAGCAGAGAACCAGGACGTTCAGATGCGCCCCAGCATTTT. Translated, it gives CATSREPGRSDAPQHF. The variable domain in full, with the rest retrieved from reference TRBV15 and TRBJ1-5, is DAMVIQNPRYQVTQFGKPVTLSCSQTLNHNVMYWYQQKSSQAPKLLFHYYDKDFNNEADTPDNFQSRRPNTSFCFLDIRSPGLGDTAMYLCATSREPGRSDAPQHFGDGTRLSIL.

V and J are TRBV5-1 and TRBJ2-5; 7 bases fit TRBD1. The CDR3 runs to 14 residues. CDR1 and CDR2 (germline): SGHRS, YFSETQ. V lost 4 bases, J lost 5 bases, and 8 bases stayed unmatched. The CDR3 loop is CASSPDRWGETQYF. CDR3 DNA sequence: TGCGCCAGCAGCCCGGACAGGTGGGGTGAGACCCAGTACTTC.

V usage is TRBV28 and J usage is TRBJ1-3; D possibly corresponds to TRBD1 (6 bases). Germline lookup yields CDR1 MDHEN and CDR2 SYDVKM. The CDR3 runs 15 residues. Trimming stripped 7 bases from V and 0 bases from J, with 13 bases between. The CDR3 spells CASTEGGYSGNTIYF. DNA of the CDR3: TGTGCCAGCACCGAGGGGGGCTACTCTGGAAACACCATATATTTT.

The chain carries TRBV3-1 (or the pseudogene TRBV3-2) and TRBJ2-7; either TRBD1 or TRBD2 may supply D (6 bases each). The CDR3 is 17 amino acids. Germline CDR1 is LGHDT and CDR2 is YNNKEL (reference sequence). Between the trimmed V and J ends, which lost 0 bases and 7 bases, there was a span of 22 bases. As DNA, the CDR3 is TGTGCCAGCAGCCAAGACCCCCGGGCCAGGGGCGCGGGGGAGCAGTACTTC. Amino acids: CASSQDPRARGAGEQYF.